The clone carrying this T cell receptor (beta chain) has more than one count but fewer than ten. Its antigen is currently unknown. J lost 2 bases, V lost 4 bases, and 4 bases had no gene match. This CDR3 has 14 amino acids. The germline CDR1 and CDR2 sequences are SGHRS and YFSETQ. Unique molecular identifiers were present in the TCR beta cDNA libraries. TCRdb reprocessed the PCR reads with MiXCR, giving one entry per CDR3 protein. This sample has roughly 400,000 distinct CDR3 sequences, with 35% to 45% found just once. The sample is drawn from a study of post-analysis software for immune sequencing data. Notes on the study in general: Samples sharing a preparation batch grouped tightly together when assessed by F measure. The study found TRBV5-6, TRBV5-1 and TRBV20-1 among a few TRBV segments more frequent in patients than controls. Controls significantly exceeded multiple sclerosis patients in normalized Chao1 diversity.

The source is a girl aged 2 to 9 with multiple sclerosis. The V and J genes are TRBV5-1 and TRBJ2-7; TRBD2 agrees at 9 bases. The source material was blood. The CDR3 loop reads CASSGVAGAYEQYF. The CDR3 DNA sequence: TGCGCCAGCAGCGGAGTAGCGGGGGCCTACGAGCAGTACTTC. Variable domain in full (rest from reference TRBV5-1 and TRBJ2-7): KAGVTQTPRYLIKTRGQQVTLSCSPISGHRSVSWYQQTPGQGLQFLFEYFSETQRNKGNFPGRFSGRQFSNSRSEMNVSTLELGDSALYLCASSGVAGAYEQYFGPGTRLTVT.